A selection of T cell receptor beta chains follows, all from one sample in a study of regulatory T cells in long-lasting Graves disease. TCRdb reprocessed the multiplex PCR reads via MiXCR and lists one record per CDR3 protein. This sample yields almost 350,000 distinct CDR3 sequences, of which around 20% are seen a single time; 29% belongs to the top ten. The material was peripheral blood mononuclear cells (PBMCs), obtained when the disease was refractory, from a patient treated with antithyroid drugs. The origin of the receptors is a female donor with Graves disease. Both conserved end residues are part of each CDR3. D genes are given only for firm matches. Where a row states a size, it is once, few, many or the class of an expanded clone; other rows omit it.

J gene | D gene | clone size | V gene | CDR3 DNA | CDR3 protein
TRBJ1-5 | NA | NA | TRBV20-1 | TGCAGTGCTAGGGGACGGCACCCTTATCAGCCCCAGCATTTT | CSARGRHPYQPQHF
TRBJ2-4 | TRBD2 | NA | TRBV4-3 | TGCGCCAGCAGCCAAGATCCCCTAGCGGGGGGGCTCGCCAAAAACATTCAGTACTTC | CASSQDPLAGGLAKNIQYF
TRBJ1-1 | NA | many | TRBV7-9 | TGTGCCAGCAGCTCCTCGGGGCCTGAAGCTTTCTTT | CASSSSGPEAFF
TRBJ2-6 | NA | many | TRBV12-3/TRBV12-4 | TGTGCCAGCAGTTTAGAGGCCAACGTCCTGACTTTC | CASSLEANVLTF
TRBJ2-5 | TRBD1 | many | TRBV28 | TGTGCCAGCAGCAGCCTCGGACAGGGGAAAGAAGAGACCCAGTACTTC | CASSSLGQGKEETQYF
TRBJ1-2 | NA | few | TRBV19 | TGTGCCAGTAGTACCACCTGGACAGAGTTCTATGGCTACACCTTC | CASSTTWTEFYGYTF
TRBJ1-1 | TRBD1 | few | TRBV7-9 | TGTGCCAGCAGAGGTGCAGGGGGAATGGACACTGAAGCTTTCTTT | CASRGAGGMDTEAFF
TRBJ2-5 | TRBD1 | NA | TRBV6-1 | TGTGCCAGCAGCGAGGGACAGGGGGCTATTTGGACCCAGTACTTC | CASSEGQGAIWTQYF
TRBJ1-3 | NA | NA | TRBV19 | TGTGCCAGTAGTATAAGGGGGTCGGGAAACACCATATATTTT | CASSIRGSGNTIYF
TRBJ2-6 | NA | many | TRBV28 | TGTGCCAGCAGTCTAGAGACAGGGAGGCCCCACTCTGGGGCCAACGTCCTGACTTTC | CASSLETGRPHSGANVLTF
TRBJ1-1 | TRBD1 | NA | TRBV20-1 | TGCAGTGCTTCCGGGGACAGGGGACTTGAAGCTTTCTTT | CSASGDRGLEAFF
TRBJ1-5 | NA | few | TRBV4-1 | TGCGCCAGCAGCCAAGAATCACAGGCAGGGTATCAGCCCCAGCATTTT | CASSQESQAGYQPQHF
TRBJ2-7 | TRBD2 | NA | TRBV7-9 | TGTGCCAGCAGCGCGTGGCGGGGGGAGCGCAGTTATTACGAGCAGTACTTC | CASSAWRGERSYYEQYF
TRBJ1-5 | TRBD1 | NA | TRBV9 | TGTGCCAGCAGCCCAGGACAGGGTAGACAGCCCCAGCATTTT | CASSPGQGRQPQHF
TRBJ1-2 | TRBD1 | few | TRBV19 | TGTGCCAGTAGTCTCCAGGGGGCGGACTATGGCTACACCTTC | CASSLQGADYGYTF
TRBJ1-1 | NA | many | TRBV2 | TGTGCCAGCAGGAGAGAACTTAACACTGAAGCTTTCTTT | CASRRELNTEAFF
TRBJ1-1 | NA | few | TRBV6-5 | TGTGCCAGCAGTTACGAGAGGGTGAGGGCCATAAACACTGAAGCTTTCTTT | CASSYERVRAINTEAFF
TRBJ2-7 | NA | few | TRBV28 | TGTGCCAGCAGTCCCAATCTAGGGCAAATTTACGAGCAGTACTTC | CASSPNLGQIYEQYF
TRBJ1-2 | NA | NA | TRBV19 | TGTGCCAGTAGTATAGATGGTGGAGGTACGCCCTATGGCTACACCTTC | CASSIDGGGTPYGYTF
TRBJ1-5 | TRBD1 | few | TRBV6-1 | TGTGCCAGCAGTGGGGACAGGAATAGCAATCAGCCCCAGCATTTT | CASSGDRNSNQPQHF
TRBJ1-5 | NA | NA | TRBV18 | TGTGCCAGCTCACCAAACAAGGGGACGGTGGTAGGAAATAGCAATCAGCCCCAGCATTTT | CASSPNKGTVVGNSNQPQHF
TRBJ2-7 | NA | few | TRBV29-1 | TGCAGCGTTGGTGTCACTTCCTACGAGCAGTACTTC | CSVGVTSYEQYF
TRBJ2-5 | NA | NA | TRBV4-2 | TGTGCCAGCAGCCAAGATCCATACGGGGTAGAGACCCAGTACTTC | CASSQDPYGVETQYF
TRBJ1-4 | TRBD1 | many | TRBV6-1 | TGTGCCAGCAGCAAAGACCGGGACAGTGGGGTTCATAATGAAAAACTGTTTTTT | CASSKDRDSGVHNEKLFF
TRBJ2-1 | TRBD2 | many | TRBV28 | TGTGCCAGCACCGAACTAGCGTCCTACAATGAGCAGTTCTTC | CASTELASYNEQFF
TRBJ2-7 | NA | many | TRBV10-3 | TGTGCCATCAGTGACTTCGGGAGGACAGGTAGGACCTACGAGCAGTACTTC | CAISDFGRTGRTYEQYF
TRBJ1-2 | TRBD1 | many | TRBV5-1 | TGCGCCAGCAGCATACCGGGACAGGGAGGAATGGGCGGCTACACCTTC | CASSIPGQGGMGGYTF
TRBJ2-5 | TRBD2 | few | TRBV5-1 | TGCGCCAGCAGCTTGGCCAGAGCGGGAGGGGAAGAGACCCAGTACTTC | CASSLARAGGEETQYF